This TCR beta chain stems from a study of blood T cell repertoires in COVID-19. Study background: Samples of COVID-19 (acute and convalescent) were obtained from the United States, Italy and Spain. Sample material is recorded as cDNA or gDNA derived from T cells, B-cell-depleted T cells, or PBMCs.

V lost 0 bases and J lost 6, with 10 bases in between. Germline CDR1 is SGHRS and CDR2 is YFSETQ. The CDR3 contains 14 residues. Original processing notes: Cell counts per sample came from amplifying reference gene primers. Clones were sequenced by immunoSEQ multiplex PCR, and TCRdb holds only the in-frame ones, with some missing. The D gene and trimming were derived from the DNA, and the V and J assignments and clone size from that table. The sample has approximately 160,000 clones; about nine tenths are singletons. Sequencing was performed on peripheral blood. The J gene is TRBJ2-1, the V gene TRBV5-1, with D tentatively TRBD1 (6 bases). This TCR was recovered from a man aged 60-69 years with active or convalescent COVID-19. The CDR3 DNA reads TGCGCCAGCAGCTTGGAACGAGGGGGCAATGAGCAGTTCTTC. Residues: CASSLERGGNEQFF.